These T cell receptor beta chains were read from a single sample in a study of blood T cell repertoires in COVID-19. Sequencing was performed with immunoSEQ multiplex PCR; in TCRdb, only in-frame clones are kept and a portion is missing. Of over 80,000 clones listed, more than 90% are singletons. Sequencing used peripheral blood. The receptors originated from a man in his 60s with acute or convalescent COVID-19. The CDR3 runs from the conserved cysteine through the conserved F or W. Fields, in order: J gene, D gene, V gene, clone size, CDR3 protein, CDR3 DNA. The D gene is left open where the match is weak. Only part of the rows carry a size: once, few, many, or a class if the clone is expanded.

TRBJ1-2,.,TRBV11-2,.,CASSFSGTSNYGYTF,TGTGCCAGCAGCTTCTCCGGGACTTCTAACTATGGCTACACCTTC
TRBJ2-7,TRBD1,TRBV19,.,CASSATGQLPYEQYF,TGTGCCAGTAGTGCCACGGGACAGCTCCCCTACGAGCAGTACTTC
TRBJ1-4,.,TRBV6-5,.,CASSAEGATNEKLFF,TGTGCCAGCAGCGCCGAGGGGGCAACTAATGAAAAACTGTTTTTT
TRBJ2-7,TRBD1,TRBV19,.,CASSTGTGHTYEQYF,TGTGCCAGTAGTACCGGGACAGGGCATACCTACGAGCAGTACTTC
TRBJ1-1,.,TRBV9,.,CASSVAPGTEAFF,TGTGCCAGCAGCGTAGCCCCCGGCACTGAAGCTTTCTTT
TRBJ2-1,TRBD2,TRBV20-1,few,CSASLAGGEQFF,TGCAGTGCTAGTCTAGCGGGAGGTGAGCAGTTCTTC
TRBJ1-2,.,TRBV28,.,CASSFGDFYGYTF,TGTGCCAGCAGTTTTGGAGACTTCTATGGCTACACCTTC
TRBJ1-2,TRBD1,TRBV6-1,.,CASSEGTGYGYTF,TGTGCCAGCAGTGAAGGGACAGGGTATGGCTACACCTTC
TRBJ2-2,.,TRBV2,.,CASSESVYTGELFF,TGTGCCAGCAGTGAATCGGTCTACACCGGGGAGCTGTTTTTT
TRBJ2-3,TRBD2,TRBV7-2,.,CASRRLAGTDTQYF,TGTGCCAGCAGAAGACTAGCGGGCACAGATACGCAGTATTTT
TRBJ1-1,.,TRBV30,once,CAWSRQVNTEAFF,TGTGCCTGGAGTCGGCAGGTCAACACTGAAGCTTTCTTT
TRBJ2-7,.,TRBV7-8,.,CASSLRGLGYEQYF,TGTGCCAGCAGCTTAAGGGGACTGGGCTACGAGCAGTACTTC
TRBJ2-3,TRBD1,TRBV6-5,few,CASSFVQGPTDTQYF,TGTGCCAGCAGTTTCGTACAGGGGCCCACAGATACGCAGTATTTT
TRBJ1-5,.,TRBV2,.,CASRGQRGQPQHF,TGTGCCAGCAGAGGGCAAAGGGGTCAGCCCCAGCATTTT
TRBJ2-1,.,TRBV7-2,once,CASSLASSSYNEQFF,TGTGCCAGCAGCTTAGCCTCGAGCTCCTACAATGAGCAGTTCTTC
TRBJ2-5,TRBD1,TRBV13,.,CASSSMTGFQETQYF,TGTGCCAGCAGCTCGATGACAGGGTTCCAAGAGACCCAGTACTTC
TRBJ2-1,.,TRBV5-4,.,CASSFGSSTGNEQFF,TGTGCCAGCAGCTTCGGGTCTTCAACAGGCAATGAGCAGTTCTTC
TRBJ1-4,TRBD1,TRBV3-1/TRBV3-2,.,CASSQGADRAREKLFF,TGTGCCAGCAGCCAAGGGGCGGACAGGGCGCGAGAAAAACTGTTTTTT
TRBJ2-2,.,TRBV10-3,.,CAITGTIEPGELFF,TGTGCCATCACCGGGACAATCGAGCCCGGGGAGCTGTTTTTT
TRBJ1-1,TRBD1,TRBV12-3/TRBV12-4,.,CASSPRDRDAFF,TGTGCCAGCAGCCCCCGGGACAGGGACGCTTTCTTT
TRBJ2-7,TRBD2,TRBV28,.,CASSLHSGLAGVGEQYF,TGTGCCAGCAGTTTACACTCCGGACTAGCGGGAGTGGGCGAGCAGTACTTC
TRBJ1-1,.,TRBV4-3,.,CASSPGGSEAFF,TGCGCCAGCAGCCCCGGGGGAAGTGAAGCTTTCTTT
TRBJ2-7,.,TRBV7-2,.,CASSLGILTASYEQYF,TGTGCCAGCAGCTTAGGAATTCTGACAGCCTCCTACGAGCAGTACTTC
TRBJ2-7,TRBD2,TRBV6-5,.,CASSRLAGAFYEQYF,TGTGCCAGCAGTCGGCTAGCGGGAGCTTTCTACGAGCAGTACTTC
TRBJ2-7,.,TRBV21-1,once,CASSKATCDVADEQYF,TGTGCCAGCAGCAAAGCCACCTGCGACGTAGCGGACGAGCAGTACTTC
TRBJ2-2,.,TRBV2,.,CASRIAVNTGELFF,TGTGCCAGCAGAATAGCGGTTAACACCGGGGAGCTGTTTTTT
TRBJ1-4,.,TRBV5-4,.,CASSLRGSNEKLFF,TGTGCCAGCAGCCTAAGGGGGTCTAATGAAAAACTGTTTTTT
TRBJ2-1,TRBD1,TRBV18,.,CASSTGADEQFF,TGTGCCAGCTCGACAGGGGCCGATGAGCAGTTCTTC
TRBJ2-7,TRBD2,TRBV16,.,CASSPGGYEQYF,TGTGCCAGCAGCCCGGGAGGTTACGAGCAGTACTTC
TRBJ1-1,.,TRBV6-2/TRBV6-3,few,CASSSIRRLENTEAFF,TGTGCCAGCAGTTCAATACGGAGGTTGGAGAACACTGAAGCTTTCTTT
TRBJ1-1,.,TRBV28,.,CASILRPGTEAFF,TGTGCCAGCATTCTGAGGCCTGGCACTGAAGCTTTCTTT
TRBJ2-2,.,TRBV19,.,CASSMMRNTGELFF,TGTGCCAGTAGTATGATGCGGAACACCGGGGAGCTGTTTTTT
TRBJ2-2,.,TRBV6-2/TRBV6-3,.,CASSRSLRGTGELFF,TGTGCCAGCAGCCGCAGTCTTAGGGGGACCGGGGAGCTGTTTTTT
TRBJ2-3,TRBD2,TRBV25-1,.,CASSATSGWADTQYF,TGTGCCAGCAGCGCGACTAGCGGGTGGGCAGATACGCAGTATTTT
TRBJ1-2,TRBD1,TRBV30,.,CAWFGGQGYGYTF,TGTGCCTGGTTTGGGGGACAGGGATATGGCTACACCTTC
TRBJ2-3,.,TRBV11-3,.,CASSARINSFTDTQYF,TGTGCCAGCAGCGCGCGAATAAATTCCTTCACAGATACGCAGTATTTT
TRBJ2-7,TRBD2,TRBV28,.,CASSGRGGTGDEQYF,TGTGCCAGCAGTGGGCGGGGGGGGACGGGGGACGAGCAGTACTTC
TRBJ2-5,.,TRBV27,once,CASSPTYTRGTQETQYF,TGTGCCAGCAGTCCCACGTATACCCGGGGGACCCAAGAGACCCAGTACTTC
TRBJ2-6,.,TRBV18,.,CASSHSSGANVLTF,TGTGCCAGCTCTCACAGCTCTGGGGCCAACGTCCTGACTTTC
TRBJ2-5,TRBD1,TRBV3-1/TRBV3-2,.,CASSRQGPGETQYF,TGTGCCAGCAGCAGACAGGGACCGGGGGAGACCCAGTACTTC
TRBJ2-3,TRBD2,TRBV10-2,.,CASSDERESTDTQYF,TGCGCCAGCAGTGACGAGCGGGAGAGCACAGATACGCAGTATTTT
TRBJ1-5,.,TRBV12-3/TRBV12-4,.,CASSFNSQPQHF,TGTGCCAGCAGTTTCAATTCTCAGCCCCAGCATTTT